The TCR beta chain under discussion was sequenced for a study of blood T cell repertoires in COVID-19. On the study more broadly: COVID-19 samples from acute and convalescent phases originated in the United States, Italy and Spain. PBMCs, B-cell-depleted T cells, or T cells were the source of the cDNA or gDNA that made up the material.

Those who participated ranged in age from about 18 to 89 years and resided in some 24 US areas. The authors' processing: Amplification from reference gene primers served as the basis for estimated nucleated cell counts. Generated by immunoSEQ multiplex PCR, the TCRdb table keeps only in-frame clones and is missing some. The D gene and trimming were derived from the DNA, and the V and J assignments and clone size from that table. Among about 400,000 clones listed, approximately 91% were seen once. The CDR3 covers 16 residues. V dropped 6 bases and J dropped 2; count of bases not matched to a gene: 11. CDR1 and CDR2 from the germline V gene are SGHTA and FQGNSA.

Material for sequencing was PBMCs or T cells enriched from blood (not recorded which). This receptor was taken from a middle-aged woman with acute COVID-19. The gene calls are TRBV7-2 and TRBJ2-5, with 8 bases lining up with TRBD2. The CDR3 loop reads CASRSGVTSGQETQYF. The CDR3 DNA reads as TGTGCCAGCAGGTCGGGGGTCACTAGCGGTCAAGAGACCCAGTACTTC.